The 17 T cell receptor beta chains in this list originate from one sample, sequenced in a study of CD8+ T cells in alopecia areata. Following extraction, RNA underwent reverse transcription to cDNA, which served as the sequencing template. Produced via immunoSEQ multiplex PCR; TCRdb's table is partial and in-frame only. This sample carries 180,000 or so clones, just over 65% of them seen once, and the ten largest clones take approximately 10%. The sample consisted of CD8+ T cells sorted from blood, taken at week 0. These receptors were collected from a human donor with alopecia areata.

The CDR3, as DNA: TGCAGTGCCCCCCAAGGAGATACGCAGTATTTT. Translating it yields CSAPQGDTQYF. J is TRBJ2-3 and V is TRBV20-1, with D hard to call. This CDR3 is 11 amino acids long. CDR1 and CDR2 (germline): DFQATT, SNEGSKA (reference sequence). V lost 6 bases to trimming and J lost 5 bases, with 9 bases between them.

The V gene is TRBV6-5, the J gene TRBJ1-2, with 9 bases fitting TRBD1. The CDR3 is 14 residues long. Losses at the gene ends were 2 bases for V and 4 bases for J; bases not matched to a gene: 2. From germline, CDR1 is MNHEY and CDR2 SVGAGI. CDR3: CASSYTGGSYGYTF. In nucleotides, the CDR3 is TGTGCCAGCAGTTACACAGGGGGCTCCTATGGCTACACCTTC.

The sample holds a few counts of this clone. The J gene is TRBJ2-3, the V gene TRBV13, with D tentatively TRBD1 (5 bases). Germline-derived CDR1 and CDR2 are PRHDT and FYEKMQ (reference sequence). Trimming pared 5 bases from V and 3 bases from J, leaving 15 bases between. The CDR3 has 15 amino acids. DNA of the CDR3: TGTGCCAGCAGCGGCCCGACAGTCCAAACAGATACGCAGTATTTT. Amino acid sequence: CASSGPTVQTDTQYF.

The rearrangement uses TRBV11-2 and TRBJ2-7, with D unclear. Germline values: CDR1 SGHAT, CDR2 FQNNGV. The CDR3 is 10 amino acids. Trimming stripped 5 bases from V and 7 bases from J, with 6 bases between. CDR3 loop: CASSTREQYF. In DNA, the CDR3 is TGTGCCAGCAGCACCAGGGAGCAGTACTTC.

This clone was found once. The chain couples TRBV5-1 to TRBJ2-5; 7 nucleotides agree with TRBD1. V shed 4 bases and J 4 bases; nucleotides not matched to a gene: 10. The CDR3 extends over 15 amino acids. Germline lookup yields CDR1 SGHRS and CDR2 YFSETQ. The CDR3 nucleotides read TGCGCCAGCAGCACTGACAGGGAATTAGGAGAGACCCAGTACTTC. This translates into CASSTDRELGETQYF.

J is TRBJ2-1 and V is TRBV14; TRBD1 agrees at 7 bases. The CDR3 contains 11 residues. V was pared by 3 bases and J by 16 bases, with 6 bases of the junction left unmatched. The germline V gene has CDR1 SGHDN and CDR2 FVKESK. The DNA of the CDR3 is TGTGCCAGCAGCCAGTGGGACAGACAATTCTTC. Its protein is CASSQWDRQFF.

The chain combines TRBV5-1 with TRBJ2-7; TRBD1 matches 9 bases. Losses at the gene ends were 3 bases for V and 5 bases for J; bases not matched to a gene: 3. Germline CDR1 and CDR2: SGHRS and YFSETQ. This CDR3 is built from 13 residues. CDR3 nucleotides: TGCGCCAGCAGCTGGACAGGGGCTCACGAGCAGTACTTC. Translation gives CASSWTGAHEQYF.

This chain joins TRBV27 and TRBJ2-7; no definite D call. Germline V gene sequence: CDR1 MNHEY, CDR2 SMNVEV (reference sequence). The CDR3 covers 14 residues. V shed 0 bases and J shed 1 base, with 7 bases lying between them. The CDR3 sequence: CASSLSISSYEQYF. The CDR3 coding sequence is TGTGCCAGCAGTTTATCCATCAGTTCCTACGAGCAGTACTTC.

The V call is TRBV10-1, the J call TRBJ2-5; the match to TRBD1 covers 10 bases. There are 15 residues in the CDR3. V lost 5 bases and J lost 5; bases outside the gene matches: 8. CDR1 is WNHNN, CDR2 SYGVQD, per germline (reference sequence). CDR3 residues: CASSRRDRGGETQYF. In DNA form, the CDR3 reads TGCGCCAGCAGTCGGAGGGACAGGGGAGGGGAGACCCAGTACTTC.

This sequence joins TRBV27 and TRBJ2-7; D perhaps matches TRBD1 (6 bases). The CDR3 is 16 residues long. Trimming stripped 6 bases from V and 7 bases from J, with 25 bases between. The germline gives CDR1 MNHEY, CDR2 SMNVEV (reference sequence). CDR3: CASRPGLQGGYREQYF. The CDR3 nucleotides are TGTGCCAGCAGGCCAGGGCTACAGGGTGGGTATCGAGAGCAGTACTTC.

The chain employs TRBV10-2 and TRBJ1-1, with 9 bases fitting TRBD1. The CDR3 loop spans 12 amino acids. Trimming at V came to 0 bases and at J to 11 bases, leaving 1 base not matched to a gene. Looked up from germline, CDR1 is WSHSY and CDR2 is SAAADI. CDR3 sequence reads: CASSESGTGAFF. The CDR3 region has the DNA TGCGCCAGCAGTGAGTCAGGGACAGGGGCTTTCTTT.

The chain employs TRBV2 and TRBJ2-2, with a possible D match to TRBD1 (6 bases). Germline V gene sequence: CDR1 SNHLY, CDR2 FYNNEI. Between the trimmed V and J ends, which lost 11 bases and 4 bases, there was a span of 17 bases. The CDR3 has 14 residues. CDR3 in DNA: TGTGCCCCCAGCCCGAGACAGGTCACCGGGGAGCTGTTTTTT. Residues: CAPSPRQVTGELFF.

The V call is TRBV7-2, the J call TRBJ2-3; a possible D gene is TRBD2 (7 bases). The CDR3 is 17 amino acids. The germline CDR1 and CDR2 sequences are SGHTA and FQGNSA. Trimming stripped 1 base from V and 0 bases from J, with 14 bases between. The chain's CDR3 is CASSLGGGTLSTDTQYF. The CDR3 bases are TGTGCCAGCAGCTTAGGGGGGGGCACACTAAGCACAGATACGCAGTATTTT.

The CDR3 nucleotides are TGTGCCAGCAGCTTAGATCGGGTCCATGGCTACACCTTC. Translating gives CASSLDRVHGYTF. The rearrangement uses TRBV7-9 and TRBJ1-2; D is uncertain. CDR3 length equals 13 residues. CDR1 is SEHNR, CDR2 FQNEAQ, per germline (reference sequence). Trimming removed 1 base from V and 6 bases from J, with 9 bases in between.

This chain uses TRBV27 with TRBJ1-5, with TRBD1 matching 7 bases. With 7 bases clipped from V and 0 bases from J, the junction kept 6 bases outside the gene matches. The CDR3 covers 15 residues. The V gene's germline CDR1 is MNHEY and CDR2 SMNVEV (reference sequence). This CDR3 is CASNPGTASNQPQHF. DNA of the CDR3: TGTGCCAGCAATCCGGGGACAGCTAGCAATCAGCCCCAGCATTTT.

The chain combines TRBV27 with TRBJ2-1; the D is unclear. Germline V gene sequence: CDR1 MNHEY, CDR2 SMNVEV (reference sequence). The CDR3 length is 13 residues. The V end lost 5 bases, the J end lost 9 bases, and 14 bases lay between the germline ends. The CDR3 protein is CASSPVDPGEQFF. The CDR3 bases are TGTGCCAGCAGTCCAGTGGATCCGGGTGAGCAGTTCTTC.

The table lists this clone with a count of one. This sequence joins TRBV30 and TRBJ1-3; unclear D gene. Trimming removed 4 bases at V and 7 bases at J, with 20 bases between. Germline V lookup: CDR1 GTSNPN, CDR2 SVGIG (reference sequence). This CDR3 spans 15 amino acids. The CDR3 spells CAWTHRGSPGNTIYF. CDR3 in DNA: TGTGCCTGGACTCACCGAGGATCGCCCGGGAACACCATATATTTT.